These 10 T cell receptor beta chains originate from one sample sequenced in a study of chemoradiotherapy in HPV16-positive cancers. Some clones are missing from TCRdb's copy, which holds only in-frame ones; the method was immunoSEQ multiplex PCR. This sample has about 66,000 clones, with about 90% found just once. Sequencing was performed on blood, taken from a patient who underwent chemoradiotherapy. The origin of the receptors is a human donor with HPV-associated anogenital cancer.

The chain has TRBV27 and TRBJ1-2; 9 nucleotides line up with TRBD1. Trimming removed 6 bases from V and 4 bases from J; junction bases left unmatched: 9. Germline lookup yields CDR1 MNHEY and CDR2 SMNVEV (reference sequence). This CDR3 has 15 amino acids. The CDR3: CASSLTGGGGYGYTF. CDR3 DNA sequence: TGTGCCAGCAGCCTTACAGGGGGCGGGGGCTATGGCTACACCTTC.

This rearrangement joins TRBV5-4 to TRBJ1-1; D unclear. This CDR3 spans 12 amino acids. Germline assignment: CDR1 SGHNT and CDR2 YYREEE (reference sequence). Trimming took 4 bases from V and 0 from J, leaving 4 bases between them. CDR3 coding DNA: TGTGCCAGCAGCCTAGTGAACACTGAAGCTTTCTTT. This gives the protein CASSLVNTEAFF.

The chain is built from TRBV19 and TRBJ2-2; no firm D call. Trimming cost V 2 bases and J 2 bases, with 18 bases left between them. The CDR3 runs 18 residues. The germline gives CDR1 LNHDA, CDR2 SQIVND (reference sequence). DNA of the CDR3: TGTGCCAGTAGTATATCCCCCGTGAGGATCCTTAACACCGGGGAGCTGTTTTTT. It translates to CASSISPVRILNTGELFF. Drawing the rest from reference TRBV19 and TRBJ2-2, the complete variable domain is DGGITQSPKYLFRKEGQNVTLSCEQNLNHDAMYWYRQDPGQGLRLIYYSQIVNDFQKGDIAEGYSVSREKKESFPLTVTSAQKNPTAFYLCASSISPVRILNTGELFFGEGSRLTVL.

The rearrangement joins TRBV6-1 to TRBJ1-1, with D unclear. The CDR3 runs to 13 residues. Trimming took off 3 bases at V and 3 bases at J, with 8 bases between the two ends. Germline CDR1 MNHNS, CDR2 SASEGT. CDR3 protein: CASSEGKYTEAFF. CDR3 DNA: TGTGCCAGCAGTGAGGGAAAATACACTGAAGCTTTCTTT.

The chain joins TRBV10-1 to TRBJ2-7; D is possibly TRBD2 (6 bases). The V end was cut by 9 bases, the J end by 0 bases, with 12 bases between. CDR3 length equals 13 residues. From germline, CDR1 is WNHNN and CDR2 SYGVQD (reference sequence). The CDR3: CASSRGSSYEQYF. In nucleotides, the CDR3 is TGCGCCAGTTCACGGGGGAGCTCCTACGAGCAGTACTTC.

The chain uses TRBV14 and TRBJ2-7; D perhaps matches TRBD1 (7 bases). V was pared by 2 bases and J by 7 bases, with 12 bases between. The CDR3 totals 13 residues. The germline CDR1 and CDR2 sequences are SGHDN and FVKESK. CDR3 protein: CASSQYQGGEQYF. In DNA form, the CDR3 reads TGTGCCAGCAGCCAATACCAGGGGGGAGAGCAGTACTTC.

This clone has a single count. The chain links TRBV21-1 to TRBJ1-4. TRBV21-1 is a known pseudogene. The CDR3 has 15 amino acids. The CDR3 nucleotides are TGTGCCAGCAGCAAAAGGCGGGGGTCGCGTGAAAAACTGTTTTTT. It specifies CASSKRRGSREKLFF.

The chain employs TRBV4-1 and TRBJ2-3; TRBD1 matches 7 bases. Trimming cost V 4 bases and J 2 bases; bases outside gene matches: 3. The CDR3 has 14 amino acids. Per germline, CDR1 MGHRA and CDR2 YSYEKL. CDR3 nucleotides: TGCGCCAGCAGCCGGGACAGATACACAGATACGCAGTATTTT. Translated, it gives CASSRDRYTDTQYF.

The CDR3 coding sequence is TGTGCCAGCAGCCCCTTTGACATAGGGAACACTGAAGCTTTCTTT. This gives the protein CASSPFDIGNTEAFF. V gene TRBV7-9 combines with J gene TRBJ1-1; D unresolved. This CDR3 is built from 15 residues. The germline V gene encodes CDR1 SEHNR and CDR2 FQNEAQ (reference sequence). Trimming removed 5 bases from V and 1 base from J, with 14 bases in between.

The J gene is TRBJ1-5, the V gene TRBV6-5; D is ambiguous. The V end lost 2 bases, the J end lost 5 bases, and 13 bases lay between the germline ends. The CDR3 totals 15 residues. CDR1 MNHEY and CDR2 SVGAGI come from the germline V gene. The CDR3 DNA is TGTGCCAGCAGTTACAACTTGGCCGGAGATCAGCCCCAGCATTTT. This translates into CASSYNLAGDQPQHF.